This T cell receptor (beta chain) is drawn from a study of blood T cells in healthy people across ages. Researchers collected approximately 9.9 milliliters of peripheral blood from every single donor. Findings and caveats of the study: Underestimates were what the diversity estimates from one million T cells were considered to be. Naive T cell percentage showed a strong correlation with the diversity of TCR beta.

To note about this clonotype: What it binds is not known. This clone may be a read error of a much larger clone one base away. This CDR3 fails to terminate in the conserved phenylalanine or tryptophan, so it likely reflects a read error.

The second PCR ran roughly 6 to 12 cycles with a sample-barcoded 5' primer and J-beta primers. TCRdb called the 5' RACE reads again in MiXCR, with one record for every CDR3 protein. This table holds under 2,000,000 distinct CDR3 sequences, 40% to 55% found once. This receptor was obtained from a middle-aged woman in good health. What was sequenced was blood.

The CDR3 DNA reads as TGTGCCAGCAGTCCTGACGGATATGGTGGGGCCAACGTCCTGACTGTC. Translated: CASSPDGYGGANVLTV. The chain has TRBV6-2 or TRBV6-3 and TRBJ2-6; no definite D call. The V gene lost 5 bases and the J gene lost 3 bases, with 14 bases spanning the gap. This CDR3 region has 16 residues. In germline, CDR1 is MNHEY, CDR2 SVGEGT.